The present T cell receptor beta chain was sequenced within a study of T-cell memory formation after mild COVID-19. Germline V gene sequence: CDR1 LNHDA, CDR2 SQIVND (reference sequence). The CDR3 has 17 residues. V was trimmed by 3 bases and J by 1 base, leaving 18 bases between them. One entry per CDR3 protein results from TCRdb running MiXCR on the 5' RACE reads. Among 450,000 or so distinct CDR3 sequences listed, around 25% were seen once. The TCR comes from an adult woman who had mild COVID-19 (a few samples of this study predate the infection). Cell type and time point are not known. J is TRBJ1-1 and V is TRBV19; no clear D gene. The sample comprised PBMCs or a T cell subset sorted from them (not recorded which). The CDR3 DNA reads as TGTGCCAGTAGTATTACCCGTTACGTTGGGGAGAACACTGAAGCTTTCTTT. Translating it yields CASSITRYVGENTEAFF. Together with reference TRBV19 and TRBJ1-1, the CDR3 gives the full variable domain: DGGITQSPKYLFRKEGQNVTLSCEQNLNHDAMYWYRQDPGQGLRLIYYSQIVNDFQKGDIAEGYSVSREKKESFPLTVTSAQKNPTAFYLCASSITRYVGENTEAFFGQGTRLTVV.